The source of this T cell receptor beta chain is a study of beta chain features in type 1 diabetes. Study-level points and caveats: There was a moderate but significant shortening of TCRB CDR3s in all four CD4+ subsets of Type 1 diabetes patients.

This clone appeared a few times. Its specificity is unknown. All of the isolated RNA was reverse transcribed, so expressed TCRB transcripts were sequenced. The assay was immunoSEQ multiplex PCR, and TCRdb's table has in-frame clones only and misses some. The sample lists 300,000 to 350,000 clones, 9.3% occurring once. Germline V gene data show CDR1 as GTSNPN and CDR2 as SVGIG (reference sequence). The CDR3 extends over 13 amino acids. V was shortened by 6 bases and J by 6 bases, with 14 bases between the two germline ends. The chain links TRBV30 to TRBJ2-2; D is undetermined. Input material: central memory CD4+ T cells from blood. This receptor was identified in a young man with type 1 diabetes. In DNA, the CDR3 is TGTGCCTGCGTACCCGGGCAGTCCGGGGAGCTGTTTTTT. Amino acids: CACVPGQSGELFF.